Following are 27 T cell receptor beta chains from one sample sequenced in a study of blood T cell repertoires in COVID-19. TCRdb keeps only in-frame clones here, not all; method: immunoSEQ multiplex PCR. The table shows approximately 200,000 clones, with more than 70% occurring only once. The sample consisted of peripheral blood. These receptors were collected from a person between 70 and 80 years old with COVID-19, enrolled during active disease.

The rearrangement joins TRBV18 to TRBJ1-3, with a weak D call TRBD1 (6 bases). This CDR3 contains 17 residues. V gave up 6 bases and J gave up 1 base, with 19 bases separating them. Germline CDR1 reads KGHSH; CDR2 reads LQKENI. The CDR3 nucleotides are TGTGCCAGCTCCCCCAGTGCGGGGGGCTCTTCTGGAAACACCATATATTTT. Translating it yields CASSPSAGGSSGNTIYF.

This chain links TRBV9 with TRBJ1-6; possibly TRBD1 for D (5 bases). The germline V gene has CDR1 SGDLS and CDR2 YYNGEE. CDR3 length: 19 residues. Trimming cost V 0 bases and J 0 bases, with 16 bases left between them. The CDR3 loop is CASSVEGGGTSSYNSPLHF. The CDR3 coding sequence is TGTGCCAGCAGCGTAGAAGGCGGGGGGACCAGCTCCTATAATTCACCCCTCCACTTT.

The rearrangement uses TRBV29-1 and TRBJ1-3, with D tentatively TRBD1 (6 bases). This CDR3 has 13 amino acids. The germline V and J ends were trimmed by 7 bases and 7 bases, with 17 bases remaining between them. Germline CDR1 SQVTM, CDR2 ANQGSEA. Written as DNA, the CDR3 is TGCAGCGCCCAAGGGGGTTTGGGGAACACCATATATTTT. This encodes CSAQGGLGNTIYF.

This sequence joins TRBV18 and TRBJ2-7; maybe TRBD2 (5 bases). The CDR3 runs 14 residues. The germline CDR1 and CDR2 sequences are KGHSH and LQKENI. V lost 5 bases and J lost 2, with 13 bases in between. This CDR3 is CASSTGLGAYEQYF. The CDR3, as DNA: TGTGCCAGCTCAACCGGACTCGGGGCCTACGAGCAGTACTTC.

The CDR3 DNA follows: TGTGCCAGCAGTGAAATGATGGACAGGGGGCTTAGACAGCCCCAGCATTTT. It codes for CASSEMMDRGLRQPQHF. The chain links TRBV6-1 to TRBJ1-5, with TRBD1 matching 11 bases. With 2 bases clipped from V and 7 bases from J, the junction kept 10 bases outside the gene matches. Germline values: CDR1 MNHNS, CDR2 SASEGT. CDR3 length equals 17 residues.

The genes are TRBV7-8 and TRBJ2-1, with D possibly matching TRBD2 (6 bases). The CDR3 extends over 15 amino acids. V was clipped by 5 bases and J by 0 bases, with 11 bases between them. In germline, CDR1 is SGHVS, CDR2 FQNEAQ. CDR3 region: CASSPIGSSYNEQFF. The CDR3 DNA is TGTGCCAGCAGCCCAATCGGGAGCTCCTACAATGAGCAGTTCTTC.

The chain combines TRBV4-3 with TRBJ2-7; the D gene is possibly TRBD2 (6 bases). The CDR3 extends over 17 amino acids. Germline CDR1 LGHNA, CDR2 YSLEER. Trimming took 1 base from V and 2 from J, leaving 18 bases between them. CDR3 bases: TGCGCCAGCAGCCAAGTCTTTCCTTGGACGGGGGCCTACGAGCAGTACTTC. It yields the protein CASSQVFPWTGAYEQYF.

The V and J genes are TRBV14 and TRBJ2-1, with TRBD2 matching 14 bases. Germline loops: CDR1 SGHDN, CDR2 FVKESK. After removal of 5 bases from V and 8 bases from J, the junction contained 5 bases not matched to a gene. The CDR3 is made up of 15 amino acids. In nucleotides, the CDR3 is TGTGCCAGCAGCAGGACTAGCGGGAGGTCGGATGAGCAGTTCTTC. Protein sequence: CASSRTSGRSDEQFF.

The chain joins TRBV28 to TRBJ2-4, with TRBD2 as a possible D gene (5 bases). Germline CDR1 is MDHEN and CDR2 is SYDVKM. The CDR3 spans 12 residues. V gave up 7 bases and J gave up 3 bases, with 7 bases separating them. CDR3 DNA: TGTGCCAGCAACGAGGGCAAAAACATTCAGTACTTC. It translates to CASNEGKNIQYF.

This clone is a singleton in its sample. The rearrangement joins TRBV19 to TRBJ2-1, with D maybe TRBD2 (6 bases). Looked up from germline, CDR1 is LNHDA and CDR2 is SQIVND (reference sequence). Trimming stripped 5 bases from V and 1 base from J, with 12 bases between. The CDR3 totals 15 residues. Written as DNA, the CDR3 is TGTGCCAGTAGTTCGGACGGGAGTTCCTACAATGAGCAGTTCTTC. It encodes CASSSDGSSYNEQFF.

The sample holds one count of this clone. A read error may explain this, as a much larger clone is one base away. J is TRBJ1-6 and V is TRBV5-5; D not resolved. CDR1 is SGHKS, CDR2 YYEKEE, per germline (reference sequence). The CDR3 extends over 15 amino acids. Trimming removed 2 bases from V and 0 bases from J, with 6 bases in between. The CDR3 is CASSFGSSYNSPLHF. The CDR3 DNA sequence: TGTGCCAGCAGCTTTGGGAGCTCCTATAATTCACCCCTCCACTTT.

The gene calls are TRBV9 and TRBJ2-1, with TRBD2 as a possible D gene (6 bases). Trimming shortened V by 2 bases and J by 2 bases, and 14 bases separated the two germline ends. CDR3 size: 16 residues. CDR1 SGDLS and CDR2 YYNGEE come from the germline V gene. CDR3 residues: CASSVLGTGAYNEQFF. The CDR3 DNA reads TGTGCCAGCAGCGTGTTGGGGACGGGAGCCTACAATGAGCAGTTCTTC.

This clone was counted once. V usage is TRBV7-7 and J usage is TRBJ2-3; TRBD1 is a possible D gene (6 bases). This CDR3 has 15 amino acids. Germline CDR1 is SSHAT and CDR2 is FNYEAQ (reference sequence). V was shortened by 3 bases and J by 4 bases, with 14 bases between the two germline ends. The DNA of the CDR3 is TGTGCCAGCAGCTTGGGGGCCCAAGTGGCAGATACGCAGTATTTT. Translated, it gives CASSLGAQVADTQYF.

CDR3 sequence: CSVVGGVTEAFF. The CDR3 DNA sequence: TGCAGCGTCGTGGGGGGGGTCACTGAAGCTTTCTTT. V and J are TRBV29-1 and TRBJ1-1; D is perhaps TRBD1 (5 bases). V shed 6 bases and J shed 4 bases, with 12 bases lying between them. The CDR3 is 12 amino acids. CDR1 and CDR2 from the germline V gene are SQVTM and ANQGSEA.

The V and J genes are TRBV6-1 and TRBJ2-2, with a weak D call TRBD1 (6 bases). This CDR3 region has 16 residues. Germline V gene sequence: CDR1 MNHNS, CDR2 SASEGT. V shed 3 bases and J shed 3 bases, with 14 bases lying between them. CDR3 sequence reads: CASSEGHFRDTGELFF. For the CDR3, the DNA is TGTGCCAGCAGTGAGGGACACTTCCGAGACACCGGGGAGCTGTTTTTT.

The J gene is TRBJ1-5, the V gene TRBV19; 7 positions match TRBD1. The CDR3 runs to 16 residues. Germline-derived CDR1 and CDR2 are LNHDA and SQIVND (reference sequence). J lost 7 bases, V lost 6 bases, and 15 bases had no gene match. The CDR3, as DNA: TGTGCCAGTAGCCGAACCCACAGGGGATTAGGGCAGCCCCAGCATTTT. Translating it yields CASSRTHRGLGQPQHF.

The CDR3: CASQRNGAREPQHF. The CDR3 DNA is TGTGCCAGTCAACGAAACGGAGCCCGGGAGCCCCAGCATTTT. The J gene is TRBJ1-5, the V gene TRBV19; D gene unclear. This CDR3 has 14 residues. V lost 8 bases and J lost 8, with 19 bases in between. Germline V lookup: CDR1 LNHDA, CDR2 SQIVND (reference sequence). The full variable domain, completed using reference TRBV19 and TRBJ1-5, is DGGITQSPKYLFRKEGQNVTLSCEQNLNHDAMYWYRQDPGQGLRLIYYSQIVNDFQKGDIAEGYSVSREKKESFPLTVTSAQKNPTAFYLCASQRNGAREPQHFGDGTRLSIL.

V gene TRBV28 combines with J gene TRBJ2-7; possibly TRBD2 for D (7 bases). CDR3 length: 14 amino acids. In germline, CDR1 is MDHEN, CDR2 SYDVKM. V gave up 5 bases and J gave up 3 bases, with 14 bases separating them. The CDR3 here is CASSLRGAYYEQYF. DNA for the CDR3: TGTGCCAGCAGTCTCCGGGGGGCTTACTACGAGCAGTACTTC.

The sample holds a few counts of this clone. The rearrangement uses TRBV7-8 and TRBJ2-5, with a weak D call TRBD1 (5 bases). Germline V gives CDR1 SGHVS, CDR2 FQNEAQ. Trimming shortened V by 5 bases and J by 5 bases, and 21 bases separated the two germline ends. This CDR3 comprises 16 residues. The CDR3 spells CASSTWVGQGSETQYF. Here the CDR3 DNA reads TGTGCCAGCAGCACGTGGGTAGGGCAGGGTTCCGAGACCCAGTACTTC.

V and J are TRBV28 and TRBJ1-5; 7 bases line up with TRBD1. After removal of 1 base from V and 2 bases from J, the junction contained 5 bases not matched to a gene. The CDR3 contains 16 residues. Germline values: CDR1 MDHEN, CDR2 SYDVKM. The CDR3 DNA follows: TGTGCCAGCAGTTTATCGACAGGGCGAGGCAATCAGCCCCAGCATTTT. Translation gives CASSLSTGRGNQPQHF.

The chain is built from TRBV4-3 and TRBJ2-1; 9 bases line up with TRBD1. Germline values: CDR1 LGHNA, CDR2 YSLEER. V trimming: 0 bases; J trimming: 10 bases; junction bases outside the gene matches: 7. CDR3 length: 15 amino acids. CDR3: CASSQDSTGGKEQFF. CDR3 sequence (DNA): TGCGCCAGCAGCCAAGACTCGACAGGGGGAAAGGAGCAGTTCTTC.

The gene calls are TRBV15 and TRBJ2-5; 9 bases match TRBD1. There are 15 residues in the CDR3. In germline, CDR1 is LNHNV, CDR2 YYDKDF (reference sequence). V dropped 3 bases and J dropped 4; count of bases not matched to a gene: 6. CDR3 DNA sequence: TGTGCCACCAGCAGTGGACAGGGGACCGGAGAGACCCAGTACTTC. It translates to CATSSGQGTGETQYF. Filled out from reference TRBV15 and TRBJ2-5, the complete variable domain reads DAMVIQNPRYQVTQFGKPVTLSCSQTLNHNVMYWYQQKSSQAPKLLFHYYDKDFNNEADTPDNFQSRRPNTSFCFLDIRSPGLGDTAMYLCATSSGQGTGETQYFGPGTRLLVL.

As to this clone: Germline is not matched at one junction end, which may reflect a read error. The rearrangement uses TRBV2 and TRBJ1-2; D remains ambiguous. Per the germline V gene, CDR1 is SNHLY and CDR2 is FYNNEI. This CDR3 region has 13 residues. The CDR3 DNA sequence: TGTGCCAGCAGTGAAGGTAGAAATGTAGGTGGCGGGTTC. Encoded protein: CASSEGRNVGGGF. The full variable domain, its missing parts supplied by reference TRBV2 and TRBJ1-2, is EPEVTQTPSHQVTQMGQEVILRCVPISNHLYFYWYRQILGQKVEFLVSFYNNEISEKSEIFDDQFSVERPDGSNFTLKIRSTKLEDSAMYFCASSEGRNVGGGFGSGTRLTVV.

Only a few counts were recorded for this clone. V gene TRBV21-1 combines with J gene TRBJ1-6; TRBD1, as called in the table, went unchecked against the DNA. TRBV21-1 is designated a pseudogene. CDR3 size: 20 residues. CDR3 protein: CASSNYVLWFGPSYNSPLHF. In DNA form, the CDR3 reads TGTGCCAGCAGCAATTACGTCCTCTGGTTTGGCCCCTCCTATAATTCACCCCTCCACTTT.

The rearrangement joins TRBV7-8 to TRBJ1-5; D is ambiguous. Germline V gene data show CDR1 as SGHVS and CDR2 as FQNEAQ. This CDR3 contains 15 residues. Trimming pared 5 bases from V and 7 bases from J, leaving 18 bases between. In DNA form, the CDR3 reads TGTGCCAGCAGCGCCTCGTGGACTCCCGGGCAGCCCCAGCATTTT. Translating it yields CASSASWTPGQPQHF.

This rearrangement joins TRBV19 to TRBJ2-1, with 10 bases that match TRBD2. Germline loops: CDR1 LNHDA, CDR2 SQIVND (reference sequence). The CDR3 length is 15 residues. Unmatched junction bases numbered 7, after V lost 5 bases and J lost 6 bases. CDR3 nucleotide sequence: TGTGCCAGTAGTCCTTTAGCGGGAGGACTCAATGAGCAGTTCTTC. Its protein product is CASSPLAGGLNEQFF.

The V call is TRBV5-1, the J call TRBJ2-2; D unresolved. V dropped 0 bases and J dropped 5 bases, with 11 bases sitting between them. CDR3 length: 15 amino acids. Germline V gene lookup returns CDR1 SGHRS and CDR2 YFSETQ. The CDR3 DNA follows: TGCGCCAGCAGCTTGGCCGTCTCAGGAACCGGGGAGCTGTTTTTT. Residues: CASSLAVSGTGELFF. Full variable domain (remainder filled in from reference TRBV5-1 and TRBJ2-2): KAGVTQTPRYLIKTRGQQVTLSCSPISGHRSVSWYQQTPGQGLQFLFEYFSETQRNKGNFPGRFSGRQFSNSRSEMNVSTLELGDSALYLCASSLAVSGTGELFFGEGSRLTVL.